This T cell receptor (beta chain) was profiled in a study of shared clonotypes between healthy human individuals. The overall study: Three plates were used per donor for CD4 naive, three for CD4 memory, two for CD8 naive and one for CD8 memory. Study-wide results and caveats: A few donors showed sharing of 4.5% to 6% of naive CD4 clonotypes.

Every subset's genomic DNA went evenly onto several immunoSEQ plates. Here immunoSEQ multiplex PCR was the method, and the copy in TCRdb shows in-frame clones only, minus some. The repertoire holds about 710,000 clones, with roughly 72% as singletons. On this clone itself: Its matching antigen is unknown.

The donor population consisted of healthy HIV-negative adults with no recent acute infections or vaccinations. This CDR3 spans 14 amino acids. V was cut by 4 bases and J by 3 bases, with 14 bases left in between. Germline V lookup: CDR1 SQVTM, CDR2 ANQGSEA. The sample was memory CD4+ T cells sorted from blood. Documented subset: CD45RA-negative fraction. V and J are TRBV29-1 and TRBJ2-3; D remains unclear. This TCR was recovered from a woman in her thirties in good health. The CDR3 here is CSVVSGLRTDTQYF. The DNA of the CDR3 is TGCAGCGTTGTATCCGGGCTTCGGACAGATACGCAGTATTTT.